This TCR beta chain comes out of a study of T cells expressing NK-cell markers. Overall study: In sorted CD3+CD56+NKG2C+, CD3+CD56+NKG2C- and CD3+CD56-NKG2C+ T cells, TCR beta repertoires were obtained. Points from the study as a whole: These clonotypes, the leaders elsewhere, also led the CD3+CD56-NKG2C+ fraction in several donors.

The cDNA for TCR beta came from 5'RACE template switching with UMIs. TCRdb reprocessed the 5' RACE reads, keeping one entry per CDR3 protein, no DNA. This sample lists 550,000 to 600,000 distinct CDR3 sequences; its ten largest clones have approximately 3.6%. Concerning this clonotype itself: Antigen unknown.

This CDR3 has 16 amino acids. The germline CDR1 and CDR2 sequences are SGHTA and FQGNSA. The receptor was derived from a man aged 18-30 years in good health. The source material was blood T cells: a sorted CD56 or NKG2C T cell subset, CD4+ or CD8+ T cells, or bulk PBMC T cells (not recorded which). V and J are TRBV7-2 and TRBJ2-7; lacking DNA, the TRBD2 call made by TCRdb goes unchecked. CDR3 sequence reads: CASSTQGGITAYEQYF.